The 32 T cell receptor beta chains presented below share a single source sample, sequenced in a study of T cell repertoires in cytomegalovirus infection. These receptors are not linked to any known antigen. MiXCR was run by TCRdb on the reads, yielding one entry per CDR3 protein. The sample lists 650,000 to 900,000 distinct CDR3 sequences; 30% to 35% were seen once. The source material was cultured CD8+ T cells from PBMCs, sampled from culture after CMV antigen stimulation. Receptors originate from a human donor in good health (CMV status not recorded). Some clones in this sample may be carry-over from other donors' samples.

In DNA form, the CDR3 reads TGTGCCTACTCCGGGACCGAGAACACTGAAGCTTTCTTT. This translates into CAYSGTENTEAFF. The chain has TRBV5-3 and TRBJ1-1; a possible D gene is TRBD1 (5 bases). TRBV5-3 is annotated as an ORF whose role is uncertain. The CDR3 length is 13 residues. With 10 bases removed from V and 1 base from J, the gap between germline ends came to 14 bases.

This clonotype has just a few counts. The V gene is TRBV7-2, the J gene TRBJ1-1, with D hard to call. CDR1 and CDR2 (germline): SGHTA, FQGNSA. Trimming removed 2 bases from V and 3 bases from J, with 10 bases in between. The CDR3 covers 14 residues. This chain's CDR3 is CASSLSGQYTEAFF. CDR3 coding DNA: TGTGCCAGCAGCTTATCAGGTCAATACACTGAAGCTTTCTTT.

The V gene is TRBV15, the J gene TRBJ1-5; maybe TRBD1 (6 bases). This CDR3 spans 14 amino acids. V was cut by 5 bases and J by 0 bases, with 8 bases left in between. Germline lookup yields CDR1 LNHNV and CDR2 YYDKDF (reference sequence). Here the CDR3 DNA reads TGTGCCACCAGCTGGGACATTAGCAATCAGCCCCAGCATTTT. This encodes CATSWDISNQPQHF.

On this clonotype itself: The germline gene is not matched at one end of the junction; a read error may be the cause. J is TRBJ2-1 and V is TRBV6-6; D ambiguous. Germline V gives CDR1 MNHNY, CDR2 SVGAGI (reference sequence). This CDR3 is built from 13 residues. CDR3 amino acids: CASTPFGHNEQFF. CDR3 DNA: TGTGCTAGCACTCCCTTCGGGCACAATGAGCAGTTCTTC.

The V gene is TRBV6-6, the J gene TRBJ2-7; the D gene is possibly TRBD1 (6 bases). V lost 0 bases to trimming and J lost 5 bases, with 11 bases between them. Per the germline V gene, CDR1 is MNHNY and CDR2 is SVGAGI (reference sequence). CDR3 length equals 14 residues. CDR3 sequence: CASSYSGTWDEQYV. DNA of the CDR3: TGTGCCAGCAGTTACTCCGGGACATGGGACGAGCAGTACGTC.

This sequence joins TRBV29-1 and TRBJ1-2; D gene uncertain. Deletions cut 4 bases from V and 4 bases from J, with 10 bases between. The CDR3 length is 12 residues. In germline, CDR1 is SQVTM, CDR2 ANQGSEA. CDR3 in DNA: TGCAGCGTTGTGATGGGGAGCTATGGCTACACCTTC. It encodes CSVVMGSYGYTF.

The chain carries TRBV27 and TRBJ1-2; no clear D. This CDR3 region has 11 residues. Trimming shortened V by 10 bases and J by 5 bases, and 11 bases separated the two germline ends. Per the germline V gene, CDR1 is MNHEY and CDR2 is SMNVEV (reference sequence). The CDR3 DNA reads TGTGCCACCTCGGCAGGTTATGGCTACACCTTC. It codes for CATSAGYGYTF.

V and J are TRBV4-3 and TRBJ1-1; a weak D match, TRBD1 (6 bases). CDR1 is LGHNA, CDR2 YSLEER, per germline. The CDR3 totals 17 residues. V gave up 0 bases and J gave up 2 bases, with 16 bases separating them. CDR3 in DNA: TGCGCCAGCAGCCAAGAACGAAGGGGGGGCGTCAACACTGAAGCTTTCTTT. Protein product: CASSQERRGGVNTEAFF.

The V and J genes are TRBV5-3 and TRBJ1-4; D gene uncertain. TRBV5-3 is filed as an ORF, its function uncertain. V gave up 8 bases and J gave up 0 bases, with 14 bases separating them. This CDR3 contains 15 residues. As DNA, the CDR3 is TGTGCCAGCATATTAGGTGATGCAACTAATGAAAAACTGTTTTTT. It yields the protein CASILGDATNEKLFF.

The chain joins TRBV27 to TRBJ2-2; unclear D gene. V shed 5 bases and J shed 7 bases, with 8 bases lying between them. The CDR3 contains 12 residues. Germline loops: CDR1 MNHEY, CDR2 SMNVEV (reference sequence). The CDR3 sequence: CASSIDYGELFF. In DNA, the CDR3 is TGTGCCAGCAGTATAGATTACGGGGAGCTGTTTTTT.

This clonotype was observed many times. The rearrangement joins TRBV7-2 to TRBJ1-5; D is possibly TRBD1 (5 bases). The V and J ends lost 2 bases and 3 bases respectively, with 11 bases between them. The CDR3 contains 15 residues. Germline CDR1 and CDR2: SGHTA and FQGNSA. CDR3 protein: CASSLLDSANQPQHF. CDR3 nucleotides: TGTGCCAGCAGCTTATTAGACAGCGCCAATCAGCCCCAGCATTTT. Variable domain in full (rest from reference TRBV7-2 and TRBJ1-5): GAGVSQSPSNKVTEKGKDVELRCDPISGHTALYWYRQSLGQGLEFLIYFQGNSAPDKSGLPSDRFSAERTGGSVSTLTIQRTQQEDSAVYLCASSLLDSANQPQHFGDGTRLSIL.

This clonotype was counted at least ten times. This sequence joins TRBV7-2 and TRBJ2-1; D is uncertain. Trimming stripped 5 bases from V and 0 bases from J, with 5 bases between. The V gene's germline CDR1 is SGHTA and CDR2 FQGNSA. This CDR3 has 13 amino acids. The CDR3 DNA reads TGTGCCAGCAGCGCTAACTCCTACAATGAGCAGTTCTTC. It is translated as CASSANSYNEQFF.

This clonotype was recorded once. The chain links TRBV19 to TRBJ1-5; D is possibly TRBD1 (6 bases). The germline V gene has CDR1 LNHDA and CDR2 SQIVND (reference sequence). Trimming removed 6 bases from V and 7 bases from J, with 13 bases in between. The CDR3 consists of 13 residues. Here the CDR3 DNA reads TGTGCCAGTAGACAACAGGGAGGGCAGCCCCAGCATTTT. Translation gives CASRQQGGQPQHF.

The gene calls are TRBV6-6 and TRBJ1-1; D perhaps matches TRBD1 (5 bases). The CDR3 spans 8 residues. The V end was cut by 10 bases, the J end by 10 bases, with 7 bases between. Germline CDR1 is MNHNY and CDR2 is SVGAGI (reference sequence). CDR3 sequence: CATGPAFF. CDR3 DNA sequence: TGTGCCACAGGGCCAGCTTTCTTT.

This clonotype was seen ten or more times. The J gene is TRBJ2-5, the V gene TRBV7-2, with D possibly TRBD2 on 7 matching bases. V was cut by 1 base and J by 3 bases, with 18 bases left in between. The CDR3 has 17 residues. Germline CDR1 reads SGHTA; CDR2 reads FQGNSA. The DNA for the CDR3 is TGTGCCAGCAGCTTAGGTCTACCGGGGGGCGAGGAAGAGACCCAGTACTTC. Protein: CASSLGLPGGEEETQYF.

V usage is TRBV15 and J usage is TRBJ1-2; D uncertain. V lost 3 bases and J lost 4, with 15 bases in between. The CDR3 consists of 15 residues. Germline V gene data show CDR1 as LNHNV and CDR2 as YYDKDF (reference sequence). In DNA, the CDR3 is TGTGCCACCAGCAGTGTGAGGGAGAGTAGCTATGGCTACACCTTC. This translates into CATSSVRESSYGYTF.

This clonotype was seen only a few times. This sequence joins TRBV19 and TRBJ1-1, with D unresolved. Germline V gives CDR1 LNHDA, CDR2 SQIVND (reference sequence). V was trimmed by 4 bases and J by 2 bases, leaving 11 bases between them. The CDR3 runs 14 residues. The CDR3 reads CASSKSFANTEAFF. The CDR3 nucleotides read TGTGCCAGTAGTAAATCTTTTGCCAACACTGAAGCTTTCTTT.

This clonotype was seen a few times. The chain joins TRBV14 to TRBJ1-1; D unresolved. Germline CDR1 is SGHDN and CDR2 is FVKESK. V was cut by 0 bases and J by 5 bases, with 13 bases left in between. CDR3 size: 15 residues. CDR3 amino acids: CASSQDGQVRTEAFF. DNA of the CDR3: TGTGCCAGCAGCCAAGATGGTCAGGTGAGGACTGAAGCTTTCTTT.

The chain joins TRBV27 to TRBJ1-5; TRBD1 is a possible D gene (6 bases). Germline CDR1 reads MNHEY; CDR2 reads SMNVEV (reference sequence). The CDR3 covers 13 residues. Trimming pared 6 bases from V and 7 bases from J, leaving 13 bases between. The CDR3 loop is CASRASGTQPQHF. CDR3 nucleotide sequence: TGTGCCAGCAGGGCTAGCGGGACACAGCCCCAGCATTTT.

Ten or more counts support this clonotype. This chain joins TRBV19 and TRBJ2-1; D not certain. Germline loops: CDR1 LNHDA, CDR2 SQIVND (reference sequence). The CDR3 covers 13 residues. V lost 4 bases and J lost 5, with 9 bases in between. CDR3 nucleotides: TGTGCCAGTAGTACTGCTCCTCACAATGAGCAGTTCTTC. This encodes CASSTAPHNEQFF.

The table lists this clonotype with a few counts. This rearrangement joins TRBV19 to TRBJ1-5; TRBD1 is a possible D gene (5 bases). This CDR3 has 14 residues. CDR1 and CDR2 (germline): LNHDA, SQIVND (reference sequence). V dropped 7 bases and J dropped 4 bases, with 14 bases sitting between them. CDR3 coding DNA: TGTGCCAGTACCACCTGGGACGGGAATCAGCCCCAGCATTTT. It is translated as CASTTWDGNQPQHF.

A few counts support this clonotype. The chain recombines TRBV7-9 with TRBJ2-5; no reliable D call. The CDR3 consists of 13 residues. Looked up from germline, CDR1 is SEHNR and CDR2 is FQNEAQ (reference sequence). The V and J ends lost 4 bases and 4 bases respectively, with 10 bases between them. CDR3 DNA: TGTGCCAGCAGCTCACACGCTATAGAGACCCAGTACTTC. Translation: CASSSHAIETQYF.

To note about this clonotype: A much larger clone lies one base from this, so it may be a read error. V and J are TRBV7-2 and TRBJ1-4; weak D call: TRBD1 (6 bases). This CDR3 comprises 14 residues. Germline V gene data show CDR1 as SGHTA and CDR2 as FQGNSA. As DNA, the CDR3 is TGTGCCAGCAGCTTATCAGGGGTTGGGGAAAAACTGTATTTT. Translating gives CASSLSGVGEKLYF. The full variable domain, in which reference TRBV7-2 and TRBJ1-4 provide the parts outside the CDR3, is GAGVSQSPSNKVTEKGKDVELRCDPISGHTALYWYRQSLGQGLEFLIYFQGNSAPDKSGLPSDRFSAERTGGSVSTLTIQRTQQEDSAVYLCASSLSGVGEKLYFGSGTQLSVL.

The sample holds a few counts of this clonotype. CDR3 sequence reads: CASSPAGQGRNIQYF. DNA of the CDR3: TGTGCCAGCAGCCCGGCCGGGCAGGGTAGAAACATTCAGTACTTC. The chain uses TRBV7-9 and TRBJ2-4; D possibly corresponds to TRBD1 (5 bases). V was pared by 5 bases and J by 6 bases, with 17 bases between. Germline CDR1 reads SEHNR; CDR2 reads FQNEAQ (reference sequence). This CDR3 comprises 15 residues.

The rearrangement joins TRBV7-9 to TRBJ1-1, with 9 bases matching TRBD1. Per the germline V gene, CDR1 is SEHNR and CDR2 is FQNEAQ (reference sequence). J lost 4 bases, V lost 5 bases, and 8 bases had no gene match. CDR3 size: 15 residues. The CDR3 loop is CASSDLQGARTEAFF. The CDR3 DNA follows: TGTGCCAGCAGCGACCTACAGGGGGCGCGCACTGAAGCTTTCTTT.

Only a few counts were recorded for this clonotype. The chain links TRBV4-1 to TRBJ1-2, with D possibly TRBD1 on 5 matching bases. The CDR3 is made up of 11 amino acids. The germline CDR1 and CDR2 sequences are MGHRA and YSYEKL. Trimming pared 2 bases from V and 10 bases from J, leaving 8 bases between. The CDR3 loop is CASSQSTDYTF. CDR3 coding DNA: TGCGCCAGCAGCCAATCGACAGACTACACCTTC.

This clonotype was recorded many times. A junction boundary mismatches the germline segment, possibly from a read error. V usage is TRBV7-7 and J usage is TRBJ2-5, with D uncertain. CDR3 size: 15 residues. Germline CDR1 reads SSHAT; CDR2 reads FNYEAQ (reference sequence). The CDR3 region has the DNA TGTGCTAGCAGCTTAGTGGCAGCCGTCCAAGAGACCCAGTACTTC. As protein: CASSLVAAVQETQYF.

The CDR3 here is CASSSSSGHYTDTQYF. The CDR3 coding sequence is TGTGCCAGCAGTTCATCTAGCGGGCACTACACAGATACGCAGTATTTT. The chain joins TRBV27 to TRBJ2-3, with TRBD2 identical over 8 bases. Germline CDR1 is MNHEY and CDR2 is SMNVEV (reference sequence). V was pared by 4 bases and J by 2 bases, with 8 bases of the junction left unmatched. This CDR3 contains 16 residues.

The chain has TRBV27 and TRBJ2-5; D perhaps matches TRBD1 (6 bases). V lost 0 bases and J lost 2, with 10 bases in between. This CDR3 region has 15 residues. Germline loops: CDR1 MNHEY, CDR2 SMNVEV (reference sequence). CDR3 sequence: CASSLSIGQQETQYF. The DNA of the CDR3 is TGTGCCAGCAGTTTATCGATCGGACAGCAAGAGACCCAGTACTTC.

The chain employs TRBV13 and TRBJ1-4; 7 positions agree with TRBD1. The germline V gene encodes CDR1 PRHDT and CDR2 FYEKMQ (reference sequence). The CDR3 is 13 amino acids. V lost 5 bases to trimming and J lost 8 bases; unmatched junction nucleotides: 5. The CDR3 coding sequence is TGTGCCAGCAGCGGAGGACAGGCGGAAAAACTGTTTTTT. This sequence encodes CASSGGQAEKLFF.

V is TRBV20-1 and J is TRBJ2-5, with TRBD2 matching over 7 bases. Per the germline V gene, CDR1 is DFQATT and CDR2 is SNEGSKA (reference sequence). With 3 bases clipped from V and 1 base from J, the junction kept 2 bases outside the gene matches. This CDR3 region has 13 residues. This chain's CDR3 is CSARGTTQETQYF. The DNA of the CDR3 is TGCAGTGCTAGGGGGACTACCCAAGAGACCCAGTACTTC.

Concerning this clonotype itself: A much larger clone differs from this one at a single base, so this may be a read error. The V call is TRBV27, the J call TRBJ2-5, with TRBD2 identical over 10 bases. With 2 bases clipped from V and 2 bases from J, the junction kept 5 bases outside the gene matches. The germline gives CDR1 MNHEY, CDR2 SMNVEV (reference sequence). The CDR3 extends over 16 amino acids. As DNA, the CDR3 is TGTGCCAGCAGTTTAATGGGTAGCGGGGGGCAAGAGACCCAGTACTTC. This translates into CASSLMGSGGQETQYF.